The next 15 T cell receptor beta chains were all read from a single sample in a study of tumor and adjacent non-tumor tissue in lung cancer. RNA was extracted from bulk tissue without any cell sorting. The normal lung tissue was taken more than 3 cm from the tumor edge. The library came from three nested PCR rounds adapted from ARM-PCR protocols. TCRdb independently ran MiXCR on the multiplex PCR reads; one entry per CDR3 protein. The sample holds about 90,000 distinct CDR3 sequences, under 80% seen once. The specimen was distant non-tumor lung tissue. The receptors derive from a woman aged 45-65 years with non-small cell lung cancer.

This clonotype was counted a few times. A much larger clone sits a single nucleotide away, making a read error possible. The chain joins TRBV7-9 to TRBJ2-7, with D tentatively TRBD1 (5 bases). The length of the CDR3 is 14 residues. CDR1 and CDR2 (germline): SEHNR, FQNEAQ (reference sequence). The CDR3 spells CASSLRTPPYDQYF. The CDR3 nucleotides read TGTGCCAGCAGCTTAAGGACACCACCCTACGATCAGTACTTC.

This clonotype was recorded many times. This chain uses TRBV20-1 with TRBJ2-7; 8 nucleotides match TRBD2. With 1 base clipped from V and 7 bases from J, the junction kept 6 bases outside the gene matches. The CDR3 has 13 amino acids. In germline, CDR1 is DFQATT, CDR2 SNEGSKA (reference sequence). The CDR3 DNA reads as TGCAGTGCTAGAGCGGGAGGGCGACGGGAGCAGTACTTC. It encodes CSARAGGRREQYF.

This clonotype was detected only a few times. Without the conserved terminal phenylalanine or tryptophan, this CDR3 likely stems from a read error. The chain joins TRBV28 to TRBJ1-2; possibly TRBD1 for D (6 bases). V lost 2 bases and J lost 4, with 11 bases in between. This CDR3 contains 14 residues. The germline gives CDR1 MDHEN, CDR2 SYDVKM. The CDR3, as DNA: TGTGCCAGCAGTTTACTCAGGGGCGGCTATGGCTACACCTCC. Amino acid sequence: CASSLLRGGYGYTS.

This clonotype was counted many times. The V and J genes are TRBV7-9 and TRBJ1-1; D is perhaps TRBD1 (5 bases). This CDR3 comprises 14 residues. Trimming took off 1 base at V and 4 bases at J, with 10 bases between the two ends. CDR1 and CDR2 (germline): SEHNR, FQNEAQ (reference sequence). The CDR3 spells CASSLESGGTEAFF. CDR3 DNA sequence: TGTGCCAGCAGCTTAGAAAGTGGGGGCACTGAAGCTTTCTTT.

To note about this clonotype: At one of its ends the junction is not consistent with the germline gene, which may arise from a read error. The chain employs TRBV5-1 and TRBJ1-5, with a tentative D call TRBD1 (5 bases). The CDR3 runs 14 residues. Germline V gene data show CDR1 as SGHRS and CDR2 as YFSETQ. The CDR3 region is CDSRGDGSNQPQHF. The CDR3 region has the DNA TGCGACAGCAGAGGGGATGGAAGCAATCAGCCCCAGCATTTC.

This chain uses TRBV11-2 with TRBJ2-7; D uncertain. The CDR3 loop spans 14 amino acids. V lost 7 bases to trimming and J lost 2 bases, with 15 bases between them. CDR1 SGHAT and CDR2 FQNNGV come from the germline V gene. The CDR3 bases are TGTGCCAGCAACATGACGGATATTGCCTACGAGCAGTACTTC. Protein sequence: CASNMTDIAYEQYF.

This clonotype was observed once. The rearrangement links TRBV27 to TRBJ2-1, with D possibly TRBD2 on 5 matching bases. Trimming stripped 5 bases from V and 4 bases from J, with 15 bases between. The germline gives CDR1 MNHEY, CDR2 SMNVEV (reference sequence). The CDR3 spans 15 residues. The CDR3 is CASSPLVRLYNEQFF. CDR3 nucleotide sequence: TGTGCCAGCAGTCCACTAGTGAGACTGTACAATGAGCAGTTCTTC.

To note about this clonotype: The missing conserved phenylalanine or tryptophan at the end of this CDR3 makes a read error likely. Because the CDR3's place on the DNA is in doubt, the DNA is left out and the CDR3 is given as listed by TCRdb. The rearrangement links TRBV29-1 to TRBJ2-1; TRBD1, as called in the table, went unchecked against the DNA. Ends included, the CDR3 has 15 residues. Germline CDR1 and CDR2: SQVTM and ANQGSEA. CDR3 protein: CRVELSGSSYNEQLL.

At least ten counts were recorded for this clonotype. The CDR3 DNA sequence: TGCGCCAGCAGCCAGGGACTAGCGGGAGCGATCGGGGAGCTGTTTTTT. It specifies CASSQGLAGAIGELFF. The chain joins TRBV4-1 to TRBJ2-2; 14 bases are shared with TRBD2. Trimming removed 3 bases from V and 7 bases from J; junction bases left unmatched: 4. Per the germline V gene, CDR1 is MGHRA and CDR2 is YSYEKL. CDR3 length: 16 amino acids.

With regard to this clonotype: A much more abundant neighbour one base away suggests this may be a read error. The J gene is TRBJ2-1, the V gene TRBV28, with D maybe TRBD2 (7 bases). This CDR3 spans 14 amino acids. Germline V gene sequence: CDR1 MDHEN, CDR2 SYDVKM. CDR3 region: CASSLGGALNEQSF. The CDR3 nucleotides read TGTGCCAGCAGTTTAGGGGGGGCGCTTAATGAGCAGTCCTTC.

With regard to this clonotype: At one boundary the junction diverges from the germline segment, which might be a read error. The rearrangement links TRBV6-5 to TRBJ2-7, with a tentative D call TRBD2 (6 bases). Germline V gene lookup returns CDR1 MNHEY and CDR2 SVGAGI. The CDR3 is 15 residues long. For the CDR3, the DNA is TGTGCCAGCAATTACTCAATCGGGGGTACCTACGAGCAGTACTTC. Protein: CASNYSIGGTYEQYF.

V usage is TRBV5-1 and J usage is TRBJ1-1; a weak D match, TRBD1 (6 bases). V was shortened by 0 bases and J by 1 base, with 10 bases between the two germline ends. Germline CDR1 reads SGHRS; CDR2 reads YFSETQ. The CDR3 is 15 residues long. The CDR3: CASSLDRAGNTEAFF. The CDR3 nucleotides are TGCGCCAGCAGCTTGGACAGGGCGGGGAACACTGAAGCTTTCTTT.

J is TRBJ1-1 and V is TRBV11-2, with D tentatively TRBD1 (6 bases). V lost 4 bases and J 5 bases, leaving 17 bases between the germline ends. The CDR3 extends over 15 amino acids. Per germline, CDR1 SGHAT and CDR2 FQNNGV. CDR3 coding DNA: TGTGCCAGCAGCTCAGAGCCGGGGGCTAAAACTGAAGCTTTCTTT. Protein product: CASSSEPGAKTEAFF.

The V gene is TRBV7-8, the J gene TRBJ2-7; D is unresolved. CDR3 size: 13 residues. CDR1 and CDR2 from the germline V gene are SGHVS and FQNEAQ. V gave up 6 bases and J gave up 3 bases, with 12 bases separating them. The CDR3 spells CASRPGHSYEQYF. The CDR3 coding sequence is TGTGCCAGCAGGCCAGGCCACAGCTACGAGCAGTACTTC.

On this clonotype itself: Germline is not matched at one junction end, which may reflect a read error. V gene TRBV4-2 combines with J gene TRBJ2-3, with 7 nucleotides matching TRBD1. The CDR3 is 16 residues long. Germline lookup yields CDR1 LGHNA and CDR2 YNFKEQ. The CDR3 is CASSRGTGTTTDTQYF. The CDR3 nucleotides are TGCGCCAGCAGCAGGGGGACCGGGACCACCACAGATACGCAGTATTTT.